This passage covers 15 T cell receptor beta chains from one sample sequenced in a study of cytomegalovirus exposure and HLA in healthy donors. The PCR made use of 60 Vbeta and 13 Jbeta primers. The repertoire was sequenced with immunoSEQ multiplex PCR; TCRdb's copy has only in-frame clones and lacks some. There are 150,000 or so clones in the sample; nearly 10% occur only once, and 1.8% lies in the top ten. The sequenced sample was PBMCs. These TCRs come from a man in his forties or fifties in good health and CMV-seronegative.

The chain links TRBV2 to TRBJ2-1; D not resolved. Per germline, CDR1 SNHLY and CDR2 FYNNEI. V lost 7 bases and J lost 4, with 14 bases in between. The CDR3 contains 14 residues. The CDR3 protein is CASILGFLYNEQFF. CDR3 DNA sequence: TGTGCCAGCATCTTGGGCTTTCTTTACAATGAGCAGTTCTTC.

A few counts support this clone. This sequence joins TRBV19 and TRBJ2-1; 7 bases are a match to TRBD2. Germline CDR1 and CDR2: LNHDA and SQIVND (reference sequence). The CDR3 covers 17 residues. Trimming at V came to 5 bases and at J to 0 bases, leaving 10 bases not matched to a gene. In nucleotides, the CDR3 is TGTGCCAGTAGTCGCGACCCTAGCGGCAGCTCCTACAATGAGCAGTTCTTC. Amino acids: CASSRDPSGSSYNEQFF.

The chain is built from TRBV4-1 and TRBJ1-1; 9 bases map to TRBD1. The CDR3 spans 13 residues. The V segment lost 6 bases and the J segment 8 bases; nucleotides outside the gene matches: 7. Germline loops: CDR1 MGHRA, CDR2 YSYEKL. The CDR3 bases are TGCGCCAGCAGTCTAACAGGGGGCAGCGAAGCTTTCTTT. The encoded protein is CASSLTGGSEAFF.

This clone was counted between two and nine times. The V call is TRBV14, the J call TRBJ2-7; D ambiguous. V was shortened by 2 bases and J by 4 bases, with 6 bases between the two germline ends. Germline V lookup: CDR1 SGHDN, CDR2 FVKESK. This CDR3 has 12 amino acids. CDR3 region: CASSQLGYEQYF. DNA of the CDR3: TGTGCCAGCAGCCAACTAGGTTACGAGCAGTACTTC.

In this sample, this clone turned up many times. The chain carries TRBV5-4 and TRBJ2-1; 14 bases map to TRBD2. J lost 2 bases, V lost 4 bases, and 11 bases had no gene match. The CDR3 length is 19 residues. CDR1 SGHNT and CDR2 YYREEE come from the germline V gene (reference sequence). Here the CDR3 DNA reads TGTGCCAGCAGCCCTCGGGCGGGACTAGCGGGGGCTGCCTACAATGAGCAGTTCTTC. Amino acids: CASSPRAGLAGAAYNEQFF.

This chain uses TRBV6-5 with TRBJ1-1; D ambiguous. V was pared by 0 bases and J by 5 bases, with 10 bases between. The CDR3 is 14 amino acids. Germline V lookup: CDR1 MNHEY, CDR2 SVGAGI. For the CDR3, the DNA is TGTGCCAGCAGTTACTCTATCGGGTTAACTGAAGCTTTCTTT. It is translated as CASSYSIGLTEAFF.

The chain carries TRBV5-1 and TRBJ2-5, with TRBD1 as a possible D gene (5 bases). V was shortened by 3 bases and J by 1 base, with 13 bases between the two germline ends. The germline CDR1 and CDR2 sequences are SGHRS and YFSETQ. This CDR3 spans 15 amino acids. CDR3 in DNA: TGCGCCAGCAGCTCAAGCCCAGGGTTCCAAGAGACCCAGTACTTC. Translation: CASSSSPGFQETQYF.

This clone turned up a few times. The chain is built from TRBV14 and TRBJ2-3, with D possibly matching TRBD2 (5 bases). The CDR3 is made up of 16 amino acids. V dropped 3 bases and J dropped 0 bases, with 13 bases sitting between them. The germline gives CDR1 SGHDN, CDR2 FVKESK. CDR3 in amino acids: CASSQPGLASTDTQYF. CDR3 DNA: TGTGCCAGCAGCCAGCCCGGACTGGCTAGCACAGATACGCAGTATTTT. Combining the CDR3 with reference TRBV14 and TRBJ2-3 gives the whole variable domain EAGVTQFPSHSVIEKGQTVTLRCDPISGHDNLYWYRRVMGKEIKFLLHFVKESKQDESGMPNNRFLAERTGGTYSTLKVQPAELEDSGVYFCASSQPGLASTDTQYFGPGTRLTVL.

V is TRBV10-2 and J is TRBJ1-5; no firm D call. V was trimmed by 2 bases and J by 2 bases, leaving 13 bases between them. Looked up from germline, CDR1 is WSHSY and CDR2 is SAAADI. The CDR3 is 16 residues long. DNA of the CDR3: TGCGCCAGCAGTGAGCCCCCTTCCGGGGGCAATCAGCCCCAGCATTTT. Protein: CASSEPPSGGNQPQHF.

This clone was observed a handful of times. The chain is built from TRBV7-2 and TRBJ2-3, with D perhaps TRBD2 (6 bases). Germline V gene sequence: CDR1 SGHTA, CDR2 FQGNSA. CDR3 length: 13 residues. Between the trimmed V and J ends, which lost 4 bases and 5 bases, there was a span of 10 bases. The CDR3 spells CASSSPREDTQYF. CDR3 sequence (DNA): TGTGCCAGCAGCTCCCCGCGGGAAGATACGCAGTATTTT.

This clone has a handful of counts. This chain uses TRBV10-3 with TRBJ2-1; D perhaps matches TRBD2 (6 bases). The CDR3 has 16 residues. V gave up 2 bases and J gave up 0 bases, with 11 bases separating them. Germline values: CDR1 ENHRY, CDR2 SYGVKD. The CDR3 reads CAISEADGSSYNEQFF. DNA for the CDR3: TGTGCCATCAGTGAGGCGGACGGGAGCTCCTACAATGAGCAGTTCTTC.

This clone was detected a few times. This chain links TRBV5-1 with TRBJ2-7, with 9 nucleotides matching TRBD1. V lost 4 bases to trimming and J lost 3 bases; unmatched junction nucleotides: 5. Germline V lookup: CDR1 SGHRS, CDR2 YFSETQ. The CDR3 is made up of 14 amino acids. The DNA of the CDR3 is TGCGCCAGCAGCACGGGACAGGGAAGCTACGAGCAGTACTTC. It yields the protein CASSTGQGSYEQYF. The entire variable domain, with the rest obtained from reference TRBV5-1 and TRBJ2-7, is as follows: KAGVTQTPRYLIKTRGQQVTLSCSPISGHRSVSWYQQTPGQGLQFLFEYFSETQRNKGNFPGRFSGRQFSNSRSEMNVSTLELGDSALYLCASSTGQGSYEQYFGPGTRLTVT.

This clone has only a few counts. The chain links TRBV2 to TRBJ2-5, with TRBD2 matching over 12 bases. CDR1 is SNHLY and CDR2 is FYNNEI in the germline V gene. V trimming: 5 bases; J trimming: 4 bases; junction bases outside the gene matches: 5. This CDR3 contains 15 residues. Here the CDR3 DNA reads TGTGCCAGCAGTACGACTAGCGGGGGAAGAGAGACCCAGTACTTC. This codes for CASSTTSGGRETQYF.

The chain has TRBV5-8 and TRBJ2-1; D ambiguous. CDR3 length: 17 amino acids. Trimming took 3 bases from V and 0 from J, leaving 16 bases between them. Germline CDR1 and CDR2: SGHTS and YDEGEE. This CDR3 reads CASSCPFCRLSYNEQFF. The CDR3 DNA is TGTGCCAGCAGCTGCCCCTTCTGCAGGCTCTCCTACAATGAGCAGTTCTTC.

The chain carries TRBV6-1 and TRBJ2-3, with D uncertain. Per the germline V gene, CDR1 is MNHNS and CDR2 is SASEGT. Trimming stripped 2 bases from V and 4 bases from J, with 13 bases between. The CDR3 is 15 residues long. CDR3 nucleotides: TGTGCCAGCAGTGAAATGCAGGTTCTCGCAGATACGCAGTATTTT. Its translation is CASSEMQVLADTQYF.